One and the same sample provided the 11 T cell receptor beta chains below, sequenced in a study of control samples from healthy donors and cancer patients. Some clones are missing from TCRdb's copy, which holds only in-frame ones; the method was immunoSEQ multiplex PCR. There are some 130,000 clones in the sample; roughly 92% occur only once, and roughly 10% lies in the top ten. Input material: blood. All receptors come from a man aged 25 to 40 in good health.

CDR3 in DNA: TGTGCCAGCAGCTTAGCCCTAGCGGGAGGTAAGCAGTTCTTC. It specifies CASSLALAGGKQFF. V and J are TRBV7-2 and TRBJ2-1; 11 bases agree with TRBD2. The CDR3 is 14 amino acids. Unmatched junction bases numbered 3, after V lost 0 bases and J lost 11 bases. Germline V CDR1 and CDR2: SGHTA, FQGNSA.

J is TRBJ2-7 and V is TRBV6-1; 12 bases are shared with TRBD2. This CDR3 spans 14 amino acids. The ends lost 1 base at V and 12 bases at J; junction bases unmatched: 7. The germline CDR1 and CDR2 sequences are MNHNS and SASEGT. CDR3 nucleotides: TGTGCCAGCAGTGAAGGCCTAGCGGGAGGGGGAGGGTACTTC. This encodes CASSEGLAGGGGYF.

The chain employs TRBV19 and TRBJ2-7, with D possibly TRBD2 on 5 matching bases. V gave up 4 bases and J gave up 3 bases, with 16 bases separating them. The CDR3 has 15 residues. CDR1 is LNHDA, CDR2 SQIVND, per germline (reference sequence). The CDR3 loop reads CASSTGVRPGYEQYF. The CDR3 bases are TGTGCCAGTAGTACCGGGGTCCGCCCTGGCTACGAGCAGTACTTC.

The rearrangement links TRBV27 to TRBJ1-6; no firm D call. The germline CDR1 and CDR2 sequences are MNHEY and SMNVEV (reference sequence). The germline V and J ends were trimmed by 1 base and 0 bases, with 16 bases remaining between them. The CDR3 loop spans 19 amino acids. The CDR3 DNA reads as TGTGCCAGCAGTTTATTTGTTCCCGGAATAAGCTCCTATAATTCACCCCTCCACTTT. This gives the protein CASSLFVPGISSYNSPLHF.

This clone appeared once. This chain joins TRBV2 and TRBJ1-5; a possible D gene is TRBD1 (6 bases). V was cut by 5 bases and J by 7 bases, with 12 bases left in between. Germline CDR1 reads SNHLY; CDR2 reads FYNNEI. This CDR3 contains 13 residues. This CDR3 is CASSRGAWQPQHF. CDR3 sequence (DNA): TGTGCCAGCAGTCGGGGGGCTTGGCAGCCCCAGCATTTT.

CDR3 nucleotide sequence: TGTGCCAGCAGCTTAGAGGGGACAGATACGCAGTATTTT. It specifies CASSLEGTDTQYF. V and J are TRBV7-9 and TRBJ2-3; D perhaps matches TRBD1 (5 bases). CDR1 SEHNR and CDR2 FQNEAQ come from the germline V gene (reference sequence). The V gene lost 1 base and the J gene lost 3 bases, with 5 bases spanning the gap. The CDR3 sequence is 13 residues long.

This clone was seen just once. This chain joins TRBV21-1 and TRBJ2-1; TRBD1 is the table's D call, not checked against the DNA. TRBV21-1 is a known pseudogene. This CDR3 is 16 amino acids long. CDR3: CASSKPSSGHDNEQFF. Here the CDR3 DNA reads TGTGCCAGCAGCAAACCGAGTTCAGGCCACGACAATGAGCAGTTCTTC.

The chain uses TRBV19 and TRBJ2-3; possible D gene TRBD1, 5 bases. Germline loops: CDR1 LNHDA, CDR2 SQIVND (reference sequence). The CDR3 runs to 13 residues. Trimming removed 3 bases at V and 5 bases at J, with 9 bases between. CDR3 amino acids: CASSIQGIDTQYF. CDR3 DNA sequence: TGTGCCAGTAGTATTCAGGGTATAGATACGCAGTATTTT.

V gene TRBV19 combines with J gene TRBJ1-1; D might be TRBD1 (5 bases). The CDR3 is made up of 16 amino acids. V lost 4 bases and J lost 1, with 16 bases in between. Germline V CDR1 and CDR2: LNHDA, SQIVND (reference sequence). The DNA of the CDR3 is TGTGCCAGTAGTAATGGGGCCACAGATTCGAACACTGAAGCTTTCTTT. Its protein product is CASSNGATDSNTEAFF.

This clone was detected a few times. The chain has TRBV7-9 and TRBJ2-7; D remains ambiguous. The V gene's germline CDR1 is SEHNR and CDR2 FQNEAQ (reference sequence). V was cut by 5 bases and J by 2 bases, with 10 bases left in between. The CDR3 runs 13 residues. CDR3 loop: CASSPYHPYEQYF. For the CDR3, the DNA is TGTGCCAGCAGCCCCTACCATCCCTACGAGCAGTACTTC. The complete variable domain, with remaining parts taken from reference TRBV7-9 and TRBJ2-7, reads DTGVSQNPRHKITKRGQNVTFRCDPISEHNRLYWYRQTLGQGPEFLTYFQNEAQLEKSRLLSDRFSAERPKGSFSTLEIQRTEQGDSAMYLCASSPYHPYEQYFGPGTRLTVT.

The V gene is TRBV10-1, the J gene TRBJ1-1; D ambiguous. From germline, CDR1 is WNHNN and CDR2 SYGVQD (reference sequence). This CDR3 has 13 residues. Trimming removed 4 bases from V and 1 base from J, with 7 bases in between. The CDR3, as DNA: TGCGCCAGCAGTGCCCAGTGGAACACTGAAGCTTTCTTT. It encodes CASSAQWNTEAFF.